The 6 T cell receptor beta chains below were found in one sample sequenced in a study of blood T cell repertoires in COVID-19. Sequencing used immunoSEQ multiplex PCR; TCRdb keeps in-frame clones, though not all of them. The sample lists approximately 290,000 clones, about 90% occurring once. Sequenced: peripheral blood. The receptors originated from a woman in her twenties or thirties with COVID-19, enrolled during active disease.

The chain employs TRBV2 and TRBJ1-1; weak D call: TRBD1 (6 bases). CDR3 length equals 13 residues. V was trimmed by 7 bases and J by 5 bases, leaving 14 bases between them. Germline CDR1 is SNHLY and CDR2 is FYNNEI. CDR3 in DNA: TGTGCCAGCAATAGGGGGAGGGGGACTGAAGCTTTCTTT. It translates to CASNRGRGTEAFF.

The chain uses TRBV6-5 and TRBJ2-5; weak D call: TRBD1 (6 bases). V shed 4 bases and J shed 5 bases, with 14 bases lying between them. Per the germline V gene, CDR1 is MNHEY and CDR2 is SVGAGI. The CDR3 is made up of 14 amino acids. The CDR3 DNA reads as TGTGCCAGCAGTTTACAGGGATATCAGGAGACCCAGTACTTC. Its translation is CASSLQGYQETQYF.

The V gene is TRBV21-1, the J gene TRBJ2-5; whether TRBD2, the table's D call, matches the DNA was not checked. TRBV21-1 corresponds to a pseudogene. The CDR3 runs to 17 residues. CDR3 amino acids: CASSKVSVAGGQETQYF. DNA of the CDR3: TGTGCCAGCAGCAAAGTGTCGGTAGCGGGGGGGCAAGAGACCCAGTACTTC.

This chain links TRBV7-9 with TRBJ1-2; D remains ambiguous. Trimming took off 2 bases at V and 5 bases at J, with 18 bases between the two ends. This CDR3 contains 16 residues. Germline lookup yields CDR1 SEHNR and CDR2 FQNEAQ (reference sequence). The CDR3 nucleotides read TGTGCCAGCAGCTTAAGCTGGCAGGCGACCCTGTATGGCTACACCTTC. Residues: CASSLSWQATLYGYTF.

The chain uses TRBV19 and TRBJ1-1; a possible D gene is TRBD1 (6 bases). Germline V gives CDR1 LNHDA, CDR2 SQIVND (reference sequence). The V and J ends lost 6 bases and 4 bases respectively, with 15 bases between them. The CDR3 spans 14 residues. The CDR3 sequence: CASRFGGDGTEAFF. CDR3 in DNA: TGTGCCAGTAGATTTGGGGGCGATGGCACTGAAGCTTTCTTT.

The chain couples TRBV5-4 to TRBJ2-3, with TRBD2 matching over 13 bases. Germline V gene sequence: CDR1 SGHNT, CDR2 YYREEE (reference sequence). The trim removed 3 bases at V and 4 bases at J, leaving 5 bases unmatched. The CDR3 is made up of 16 amino acids. The CDR3 region is CASSSGLAGNSDTQYF. The CDR3 region has the DNA TGTGCCAGCAGCTCGGGACTAGCGGGGAATTCAGATACGCAGTATTTT.